This TCR beta chain was recovered during a study of control samples from healthy donors and cancer patients. The CDR3 length is 14 residues. CDR1 is MRHNA and CDR2 is SNTAGT in the germline V gene. V dropped 3 bases and J dropped 3 bases, with 11 bases sitting between them. This clone was recorded once. Only in-frame clones appear in the TCRdb table, and some are missing; sequencing was by immunoSEQ multiplex PCR. This sample has around 94,000 clones, with around 90% found just once. The chain links TRBV6-4 to TRBJ1-2, with D perhaps matching TRBD1 (5 bases). Sequencing used blood. The clonotype was recovered from a woman younger than 35 in good health. CDR3 coding DNA: TGTGCCAGCAGTGAGGGCGGGGGGGACTATGGCTACACCTTC. Its protein product is CASSEGGGDYGYTF.